This T cell receptor beta chain is drawn from a study of shared clonotypes between healthy human individuals (dated by TCRdb to about 2020). Notes on the research overall: The cohort comprised two women and a few men aged 18 to 49 years. For each donor, CD4 naive and CD4 memory were each given three plates, CD8 naive was given two plates, and CD8 memory was given one plate. Between about 0.94 and 8.9 billion PBMCs per donor were obtained by leukapheresis. Different laboratories and diverse techniques were used to prepare libraries and sequence TCR repertoires, to increase sequencing depth and limit assay-specific biases. The study deeply sequenced blood TCR repertoires of 5 or 6 healthy adults to estimate repertoire size and the extent of clonotype sharing between individuals. What the work shows at the level of the full study, not this receptor alone: Naive subsets generally had larger estimated clonotype richness than memory subsets did. Higher generation probabilities were observed for clonotypes shared by all four sorted-subset donors than for non-shared clonotypes. Sampling was limited to blood, and TCR repertoires in tissue likely differ from TCR repertoires in blood. Sharing across several donors was observed for approximately 5% of naive CD4, 3% to 4% of naive CD8, about 2.3% of memory CD4, and 0.4% of memory CD8 clonotypes. Because the study included a small number of donors, the genetic and exposure-history diversity represented was limited. Rarefaction of sorted-subset datasets indicated incomplete sequencing despite the large sequencing depth. Pairwise subsampling led to the expectation that sequencing depth would affect the degree of clonotype sharing among donors.

Donors were healthy HIV-negative adults with no recently reported acute infections or vaccinations. Every donor was a Caucasian adult residing in Nashville, Tennessee, USA. CD4+ T cells were enriched by magnetic negative selection, after which naive cells were positively selected on CD45RA and the negative fraction was taken as the memory subset. Blood was collected by leukapheresis, and PBMCs were isolated by Ficoll-Histopaque density gradient centrifugation and then cryopreserved in liquid nitrogen vapor phase. Purity and quantity of every magnetically sorted T cell population were checked by analytical flow cytometry. From each sorted fraction, genomic DNA was isolated and quantified by UV absorbance on a Nanodrop 2000c. The V end gives up 2 bases and the J end 5 bases, leaving 6 bases in the junction not matched to a gene. Via the germline V gene, CDR1 is MGHRA and CDR2 YSYEKL. From the cysteine up to the phenylalanine, the CDR3 has a length of 15 residues. Only the CDR3 region is kept as DNA, spanning 45 bases read in frame from base 1.

Points on this clone: The antigen it binds to is not known. No base qualities exist here, and no much larger clone lies one base off it.

TCR CDR3 regions were amplified from genomic DNA by multiplex PCR using the deep immunoSEQ assay. Extracted genomic DNA from each cell subset was distributed evenly across all wells of several immunoSEQ 96-well plates, and each plate was treated as a replicate. For sorted subsets, approximately 0.2 ug of genomic DNA, equivalent to some 33,000 T cell genomes, went into each replicate PCR. Purified libraries were measured with a Qubit 3.0 fluorometer, size-checked on a Bioanalyzer 2100, and measured again with the KAPA Library Quantification kit. A separate single-read 150-cycle Illumina NextSeq 550 flow cell was used to sequence each immunoSEQ 96-well plate. The original methods were these. Because only junctional sequences without quality scores were contained in the immunoSEQ output, filtering matching that applied to full-length reads could not be performed. To assign V/J genes and CDR3, sequences were annotated using PyIR, a Python wrapper for IgBLAST v1.9, with IMGT germline references. Reads were removed for weak V/J assignments (E-value above 1e-6), missing CDR3, stop codons, out-of-frame junctions, or ambiguous translated residues. V3J clonotypes were defined as sequences sharing the same inferred V gene, J gene, and CDR3 amino acid sequence. Percentage overlap between repertoires was computed as shared unique clonotypes divided by the size of the smaller repertoire. RTK rarefaction, the Chao1 estimator, and Recon v2.1 estimates of unobserved clonotypes were used to assess repertoire richness. Generation probabilities were computed with OLGA for all TCRbeta clonotypes obtained by the gDNA method from several donors. What TCRdb holds here is the immuneACCESS table cut down to in-frame rearrangements. Part of the clones is not present; checked against another copy, under half of the missing clones reflect an unresolved V gene, and the others are unexplained. V, J and clone size are those of that table, while D and trimming were read from the DNA. For this sample there are under 750,000 clones; approximately 77% appear just once. Of the sample, under 2% is held by the ten largest clones.

The sequence derives from a woman aged 25 to 39 in good health. Sequenced material: memory CD4+ T cells sorted from blood. The cell subset or site label corresponds to: CD45RA-negative fraction. The sequence joins TRBV4-1 to TRBJ1-5, and 7 junctional nucleotides match TRBD1. Here is the DNA: TGCGCCAGCAGCCAACTCGACAGGGACCATCAGCCCCAGCATTTT. It translates as CASSQLDRDHQPQHF.